This section outlines one TCR beta chain sequence together with its context. Its antigen is not identified. The data derive from a study of siplizumab effects on memory and regulatory T cells. Study-wide results and caveats: Suppression by proliferating Tregs derived from siplizumab cultures was not verified. Alloreactive sequences whose origin lay in unstimulated CD4+ memory cells were significantly reduced by siplizumab.

This table comes from immunoSEQ multiplex PCR, and its TCRdb copy is limited to in-frame clones, with some not included. The top ten hold 0.13% to 0.15% of the sample, which has about 100,000 clones, approximately 91% seen once. The germline V and J ends were trimmed by 4 bases and 3 bases, with 15 bases remaining between them. Germline V lookup: CDR1 MNHEY, CDR2 SMNVEV (reference sequence). The CDR3 totals 16 residues. The source is a human donor in good health. Sequencing input: CD4+ T cells sorted from blood. The chain couples TRBV27 to TRBJ2-2, with a possible D match to TRBD1 (7 bases). Here the CDR3 reads CASSSQGGADTGELFF. The CDR3 DNA sequence: TGTGCCAGCAGTTCCCAGGGGGGAGCCGACACCGGGGAGCTGTTTTTT.